The 9 T cell receptor beta chains in this list originate from one sample, sequenced in a study of post-analysis software for immune sequencing data. No antigen has been identified for these receptors. Broader study findings: Patients showed TRBV5-6, TRBV5-1 and TRBV20-1 among five TRBV segments more frequent than in controls.

Prepared TCR beta cDNA libraries contained unique molecular identifiers. Using its own MiXCR run on the PCR reads, TCRdb lists one record per CDR3 protein. The sample contains about 770,000 distinct CDR3 sequences, more than 45% of which appear only once. The sequencing input was blood. These receptors all stem from a girl aged 10-17 years with multiple sclerosis.

This chain links TRBV28 with TRBJ2-3; 8 bases line up with TRBD2. This CDR3 has 15 residues. Germline values: CDR1 MDHEN, CDR2 SYDVKM. The junction had 7 bases not matched to a gene; V was cut back by 6 bases and J by 2 bases. CDR3 residues: CASRPTSANTDTQYF. The CDR3 DNA follows: TGTGCCAGCAGACCGACTAGCGCGAACACAGATACGCAGTATTTT.

This clonotype has just a few counts. CDR3 residues: CSARVPGLAVAKNIQYF. The CDR3 DNA follows: TGCAGTGCTAGAGTTCCTGGACTAGCGGTAGCCAAAAACATTCAGTACTTC. The rearrangement links TRBV20-1 to TRBJ2-4; 10 nucleotides line up with TRBD2. The germline V gene has CDR1 DFQATT and CDR2 SNEGSKA (reference sequence). CDR3 length: 17 residues. Trimming took 1 base from V and 0 from J; bases not matched to a gene: 6.

This chain links TRBV29-1 with TRBJ2-5; the D call may be TRBD1 or TRBD2 (5 bases each). The V and J ends lost 6 bases and 2 bases respectively, with 13 bases between them. In germline, CDR1 is SQVTM, CDR2 ANQGSEA. CDR3 length: 13 amino acids. The CDR3 protein is CSVAWGIQETQYF. As DNA, the CDR3 is TGCAGCGTCGCCTGGGGGATTCAAGAGACCCAGTACTTC. The full variable domain, in which reference TRBV29-1 and TRBJ2-5 provide the parts outside the CDR3, is SAVISQKPSRDICQRGTSLTIQCQVDSQVTMMFWYRQQPGQSLTLIATANQGSEATYESGFVIDKFPISRPNLTFSTLTVSNMSPEDSSIYLCSVAWGIQETQYFGPGTRLLVL.

The chain carries TRBV4-2 and TRBJ2-7; D is possibly TRBD2 (7 bases). The CDR3 contains 18 residues. V lost 0 bases and J 0 bases, leaving 18 bases between the germline ends. Germline CDR1 LGHNA, CDR2 YNFKEQ. The CDR3 loop reads CASSQDLGGAHLSYEQYF. For the CDR3, the DNA is TGTGCCAGCAGCCAAGATCTGGGGGGGGCCCACCTCTCCTACGAGCAGTACTTC.

V gene TRBV10-3 combines with J gene TRBJ1-1; no clear D gene. Germline CDR1 is ENHRY and CDR2 is SYGVKD. There are 15 residues in the CDR3. With 10 bases removed from V and 1 base from J, the gap between germline ends came to 19 bases. The CDR3 here is CATQQWVGSNTEAFF. CDR3 DNA sequence: TGTGCCACCCAACAATGGGTCGGATCGAACACTGAAGCTTTCTTT.

This clonotype was seen more than once but under ten times. The chain employs TRBV12-3 or TRBV12-4 and TRBJ1-5, with D tentatively TRBD1 (6 bases). This CDR3 comprises 13 residues. Trimming stripped 10 bases from V and 7 bases from J, with 17 bases between. The CDR3 DNA follows: TGTGCCACCGCCCTACAGGGTAGGCAGCCCCAGCATTTT. The encoded protein is CATALQGRQPQHF.

The chain uses TRBV5-6 and TRBJ2-1, with 8 bases that match TRBD2. This CDR3 comprises 16 residues. J lost 5 bases, V lost 0 bases, and 7 bases had no gene match. CDR1 and CDR2 (germline): SGHDT, YYEEEE. The CDR3 region is CASSLVVGLGDNEQFF. CDR3 coding DNA: TGTGCCAGCAGCTTGGTAGTGGGACTAGGGGACAATGAGCAGTTCTTC.

Written as DNA, the CDR3 is TGTGCCAGCACCTTAGGACAGACCTACGAGCAGTACTTC. It is translated as CASTLGQTYEQYF. The chain employs TRBV6-2 or TRBV6-3 and TRBJ2-7; perhaps TRBD1 as D (6 bases). The ends were cut back, 7 bases at V and 2 bases at J, with 12 bases in the middle. This CDR3 has 13 residues. Germline V gene sequence: CDR1 MNHEY, CDR2 SVGEGT.

As concerns this clonotype: Germline and junction disagree at one end, which may indicate a read error. The chain recombines TRBV12-3 or TRBV12-4 with TRBJ2-3; 11 bases are shared with TRBD2. The CDR3 has 16 amino acids. The CDR3 nucleotides read TGTGCCAGCAGTTTAGCAACTAGCGGGAGCAGAGATACGCAGTATTTT. This codes for CASSLATSGSRDTQYF.